One and the same sample provided the 2 T cell receptor beta chains below, sequenced in a study of human T cells and chemical hapten exposure. The time point denotes: patch test 1, 2 weeks after DPC sensitization. Treatment: therapeutic diphenylcyclopropenone sensitization with weekly scalp DPC. TCRdb re-called the RACE reads through MiXCR, storing one row per CDR3 protein. Among more than 65,000 distinct CDR3 sequences, under 9% were seen once, and the ten largest hold 1.5% to 1.8%. The sequenced sample was whole blood, obtained in connection with sensitization to the hapten diphenylcyclopropenone (DPC). These receptors came from a woman aged 25 to 45 with alopecia areata. Some clones in this sample may be carry-over from other donors' samples.

This clonotype was seen at least ten times. The genes are TRBV20-1 and TRBJ2-1; TRBD1 matches at 9 bases. V gave up 2 bases and J gave up 10 bases; unmatched junction bases: 6. Germline CDR1 reads DFQATT; CDR2 reads SNEGSKA (reference sequence). The CDR3 covers 13 residues. The CDR3 DNA follows: TGCAGTGCTAGACAACAGGGGGCAGGGGAGCAGTTCTTC. As protein: CSARQQGAGEQFF.

Details on this clonotype: A junction boundary mismatches the germline segment, possibly from a read error. The chain combines TRBV5-6 with TRBJ2-5, with unresolved D. CDR1 is SGHDT, CDR2 YYEEEE, per germline. CDR3 length: 12 amino acids. CDR3 sequence reads: CASSQPGETQSF. As DNA, the CDR3 is TGTGCCAGCAGCCAACCCGGAGAGACCCAGTCCTTC.